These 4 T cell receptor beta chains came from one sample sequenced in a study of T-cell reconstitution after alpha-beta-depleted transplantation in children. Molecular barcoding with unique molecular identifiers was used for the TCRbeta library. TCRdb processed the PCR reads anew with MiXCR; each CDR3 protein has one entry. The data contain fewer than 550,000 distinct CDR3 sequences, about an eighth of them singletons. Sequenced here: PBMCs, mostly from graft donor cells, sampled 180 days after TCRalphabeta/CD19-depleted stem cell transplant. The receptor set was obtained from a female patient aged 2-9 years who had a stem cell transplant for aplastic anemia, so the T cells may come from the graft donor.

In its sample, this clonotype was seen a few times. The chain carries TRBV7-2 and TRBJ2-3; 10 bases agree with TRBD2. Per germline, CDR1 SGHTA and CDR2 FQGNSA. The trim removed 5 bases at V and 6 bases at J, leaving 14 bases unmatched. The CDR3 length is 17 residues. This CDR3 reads CASSPPDASGSWDTQYF. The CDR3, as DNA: TGTGCCAGCAGCCCACCGGATGCTAGCGGGAGTTGGGATACGCAGTATTTT.

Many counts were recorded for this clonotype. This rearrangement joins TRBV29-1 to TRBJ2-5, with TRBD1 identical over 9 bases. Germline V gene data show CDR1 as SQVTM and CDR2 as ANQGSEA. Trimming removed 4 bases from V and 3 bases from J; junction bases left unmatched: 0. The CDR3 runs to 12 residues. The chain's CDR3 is CSVGTGEETQYF. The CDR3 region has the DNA TGCAGCGTTGGGACAGGGGAAGAGACCCAGTACTTC.

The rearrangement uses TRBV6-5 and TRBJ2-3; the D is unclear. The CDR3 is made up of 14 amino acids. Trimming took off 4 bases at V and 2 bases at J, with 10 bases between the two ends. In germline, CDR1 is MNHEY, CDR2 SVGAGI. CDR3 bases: TGTGCCAGCAGTTGGAACACACTCACAGATACGCAGTATTTT. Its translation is CASSWNTLTDTQYF.

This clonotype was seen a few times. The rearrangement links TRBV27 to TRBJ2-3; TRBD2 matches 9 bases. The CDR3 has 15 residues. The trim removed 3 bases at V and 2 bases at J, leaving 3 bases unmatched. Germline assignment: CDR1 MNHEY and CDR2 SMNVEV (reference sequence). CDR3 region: CASSFSGSPTDTQYF. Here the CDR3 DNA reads TGTGCCAGCAGTTTTAGCGGGAGCCCCACAGATACGCAGTATTTT.